Described below is a single T cell receptor (beta chain) sequence and its context. No antigen is known for it. These data are taken from a study of T cell responses to AZD1222 COVID-19 vaccine. Overall study results and limits: Clonal diversity was possibly underestimated, and the donors were mostly white British, with more females.

Per germline, CDR1 MNHEY and CDR2 SVGAGI. There are 16 residues in the CDR3. V was shortened by 4 bases and J by 4 bases, with 14 bases between the two germline ends. Some clones are missing from TCRdb's copy, which holds only in-frame ones; the method was immunoSEQ multiplex PCR. This sample has about 170,000 clones, with approximately 90% found just once. The gene calls are TRBV6-5 and TRBJ1-6, with no clear D. The source material was peripheral blood, sampled on day 0 of AZD1222 vaccination. The sequence was collected from an adult in good health. The CDR3 sequence: CASSSPRGVYNSPLHF. DNA of the CDR3: TGTGCCAGCAGTTCCCCGCGGGGAGTGTATAATTCACCCCTCCACTTT.